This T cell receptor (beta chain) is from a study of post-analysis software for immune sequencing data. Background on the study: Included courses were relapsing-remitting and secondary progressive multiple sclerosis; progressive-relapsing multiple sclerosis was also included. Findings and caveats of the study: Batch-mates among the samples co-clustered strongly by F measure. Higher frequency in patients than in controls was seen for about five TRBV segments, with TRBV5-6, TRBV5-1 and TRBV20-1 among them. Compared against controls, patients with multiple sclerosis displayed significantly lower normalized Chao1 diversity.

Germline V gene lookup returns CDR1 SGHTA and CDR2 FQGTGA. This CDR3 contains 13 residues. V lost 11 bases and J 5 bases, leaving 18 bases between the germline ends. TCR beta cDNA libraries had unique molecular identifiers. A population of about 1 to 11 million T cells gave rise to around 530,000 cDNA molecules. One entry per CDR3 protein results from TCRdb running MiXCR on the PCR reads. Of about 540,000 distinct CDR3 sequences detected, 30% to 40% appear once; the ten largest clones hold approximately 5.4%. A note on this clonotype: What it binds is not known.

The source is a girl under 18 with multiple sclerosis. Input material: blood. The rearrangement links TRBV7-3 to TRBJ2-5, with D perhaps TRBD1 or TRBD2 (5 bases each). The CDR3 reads CAGGPGSGETQYF. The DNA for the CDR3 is TGTGCCGGCGGGCCAGGGAGTGGGGAGACCCAGTACTTC.